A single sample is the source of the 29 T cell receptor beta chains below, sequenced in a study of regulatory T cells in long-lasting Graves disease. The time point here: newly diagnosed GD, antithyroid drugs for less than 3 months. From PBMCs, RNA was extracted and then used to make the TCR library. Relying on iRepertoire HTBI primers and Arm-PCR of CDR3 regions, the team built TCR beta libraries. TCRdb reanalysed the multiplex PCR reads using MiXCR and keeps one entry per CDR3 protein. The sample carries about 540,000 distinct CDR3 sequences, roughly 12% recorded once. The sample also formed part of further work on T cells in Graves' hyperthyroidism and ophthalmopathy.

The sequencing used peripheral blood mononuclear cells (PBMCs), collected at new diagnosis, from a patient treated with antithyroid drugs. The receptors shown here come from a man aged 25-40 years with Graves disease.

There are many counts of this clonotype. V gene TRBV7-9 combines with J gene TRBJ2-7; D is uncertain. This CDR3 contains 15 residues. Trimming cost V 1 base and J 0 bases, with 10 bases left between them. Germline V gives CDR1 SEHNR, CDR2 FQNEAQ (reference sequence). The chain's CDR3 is CASSLGRPSSYEQYF. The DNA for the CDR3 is TGTGCCAGCAGCTTAGGCAGGCCGAGCTCCTACGAGCAGTACTTC.

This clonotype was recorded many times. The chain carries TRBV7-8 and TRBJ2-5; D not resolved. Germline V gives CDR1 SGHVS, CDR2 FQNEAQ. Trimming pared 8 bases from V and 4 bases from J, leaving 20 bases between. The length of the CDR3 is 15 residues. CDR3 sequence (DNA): TGTGCCAGCCGAGAAGTGTGGCGAGAAGGAGAGACCCAGTACTTC. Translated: CASREVWREGETQYF.

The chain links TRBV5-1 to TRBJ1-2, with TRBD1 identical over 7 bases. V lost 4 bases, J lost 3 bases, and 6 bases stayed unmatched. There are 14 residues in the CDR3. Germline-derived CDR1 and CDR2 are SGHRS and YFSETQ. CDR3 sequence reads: CASSPRTGYYGYTF. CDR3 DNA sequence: TGCGCCAGCAGCCCCAGGACAGGCTACTATGGCTACACCTTC.

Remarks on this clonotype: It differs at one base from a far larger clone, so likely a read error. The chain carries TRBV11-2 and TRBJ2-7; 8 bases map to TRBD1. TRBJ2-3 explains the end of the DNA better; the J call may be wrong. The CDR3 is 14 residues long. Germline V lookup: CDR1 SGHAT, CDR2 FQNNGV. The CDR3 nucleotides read TGTGCCAGCAGCCCCTCAGGGGGCGCAGATACGCAGTATTTT. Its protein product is CASSPSGGADTQYF.

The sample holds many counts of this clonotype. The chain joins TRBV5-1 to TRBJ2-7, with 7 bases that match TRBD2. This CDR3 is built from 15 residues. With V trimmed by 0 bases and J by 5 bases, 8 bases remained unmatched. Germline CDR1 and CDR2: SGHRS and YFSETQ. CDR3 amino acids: CASSLAPGGGHEQYF. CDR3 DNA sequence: TGCGCCAGCAGCTTGGCCCCCGGCGGGGGACACGAGCAGTACTTC.

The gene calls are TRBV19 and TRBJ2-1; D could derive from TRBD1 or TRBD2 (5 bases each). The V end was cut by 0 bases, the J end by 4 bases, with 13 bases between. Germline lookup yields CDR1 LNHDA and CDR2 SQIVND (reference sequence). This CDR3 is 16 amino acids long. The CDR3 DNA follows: TGTGCCAGTAGTATAGATGGCAGGGAGTTTTACAATGAGCAGTTCTTC. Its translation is CASSIDGREFYNEQFF.

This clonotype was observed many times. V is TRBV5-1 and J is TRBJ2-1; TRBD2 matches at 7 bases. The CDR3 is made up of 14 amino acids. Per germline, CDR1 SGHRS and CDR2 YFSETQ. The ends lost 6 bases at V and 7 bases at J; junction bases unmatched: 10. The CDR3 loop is CASTLGRAGNEQFF. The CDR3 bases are TGCGCCAGCACCCTGGGGAGGGCAGGGAATGAGCAGTTCTTC.

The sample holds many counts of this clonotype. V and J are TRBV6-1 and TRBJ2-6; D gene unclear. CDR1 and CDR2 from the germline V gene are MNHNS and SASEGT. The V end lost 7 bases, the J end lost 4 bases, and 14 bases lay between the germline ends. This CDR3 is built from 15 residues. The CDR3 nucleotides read TGTGCCAGCATGGGCACCCACTCCGGGGCCAACGTCCTGACTTTC. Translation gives CASMGTHSGANVLTF.

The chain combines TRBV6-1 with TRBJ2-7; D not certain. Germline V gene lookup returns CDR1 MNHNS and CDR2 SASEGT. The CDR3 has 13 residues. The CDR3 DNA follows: TGTCGGTTTGTAGTCCAATTCACCTACGAGCAGTACTTC. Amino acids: CRFVVQFTYEQYF.

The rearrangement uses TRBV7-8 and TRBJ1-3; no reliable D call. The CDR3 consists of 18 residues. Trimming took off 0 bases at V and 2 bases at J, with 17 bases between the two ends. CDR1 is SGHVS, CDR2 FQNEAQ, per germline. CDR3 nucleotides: TGTGCCAGCAGCTTAGCGCGTATCGCTCTGGCGGCTGGAAACACCATATATTTT. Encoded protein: CASSLARIALAAGNTIYF.

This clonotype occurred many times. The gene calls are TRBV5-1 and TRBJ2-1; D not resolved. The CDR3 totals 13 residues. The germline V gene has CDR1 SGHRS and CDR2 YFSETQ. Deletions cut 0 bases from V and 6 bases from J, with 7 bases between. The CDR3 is CASSLDLVNEQFF. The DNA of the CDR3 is TGCGCCAGCAGCTTGGACCTCGTCAATGAGCAGTTCTTC.

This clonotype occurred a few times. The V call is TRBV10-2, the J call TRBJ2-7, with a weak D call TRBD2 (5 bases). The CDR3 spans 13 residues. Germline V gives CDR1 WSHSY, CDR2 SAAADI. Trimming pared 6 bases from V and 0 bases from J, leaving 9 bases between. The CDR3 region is CASRSGVSYEQYF. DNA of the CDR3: TGCGCCAGCAGGAGCGGAGTCTCCTACGAGCAGTACTTC.

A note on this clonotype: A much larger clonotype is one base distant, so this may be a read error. The CDR3 bases are TGTGCCAACAGCCCTAGCGGGACCACCGGGGAGCTGTTTTTT. It yields the protein CANSPSGTTGELFF. J is TRBJ2-2 and V is TRBV12-3 or TRBV12-4, with TRBD2 matching 9 bases. Trimming removed 10 bases from V and 4 bases from J; junction bases left unmatched: 7. This CDR3 has 14 residues.

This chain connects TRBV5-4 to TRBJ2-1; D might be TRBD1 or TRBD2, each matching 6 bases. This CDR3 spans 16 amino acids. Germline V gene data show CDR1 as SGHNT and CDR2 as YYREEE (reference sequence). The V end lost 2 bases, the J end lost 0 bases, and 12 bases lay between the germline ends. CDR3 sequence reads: CASSFGGTLSYNEQFF. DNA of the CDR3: TGTGCCAGCAGCTTCGGCGGGACACTCTCCTACAATGAGCAGTTCTTC. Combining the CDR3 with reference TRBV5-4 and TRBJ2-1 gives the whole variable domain ETGVTQSPTHLIKTRGQQVTLRCSSQSGHNTVSWYQQALGQGPQFIFQYYREEENGRGNFPPRFSGLQFPNYSSELNVNALELDDSALYLCASSFGGTLSYNEQFFGPGTRLTVL.

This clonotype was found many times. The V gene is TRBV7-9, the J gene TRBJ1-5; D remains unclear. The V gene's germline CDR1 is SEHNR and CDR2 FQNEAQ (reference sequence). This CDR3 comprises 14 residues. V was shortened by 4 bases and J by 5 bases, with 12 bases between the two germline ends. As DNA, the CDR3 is TGTGCCAGCAGCTGGGCAGGTGGACATCAGCCCCAGCATTTT. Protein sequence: CASSWAGGHQPQHF.

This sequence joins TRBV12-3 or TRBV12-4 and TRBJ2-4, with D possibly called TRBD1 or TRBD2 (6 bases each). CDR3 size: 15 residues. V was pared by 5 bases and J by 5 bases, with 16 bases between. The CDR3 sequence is CASSTPGAAQNIQYF. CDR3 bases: TGTGCCAGCAGTACCCCGGGGGCGGCGCAAAACATTCAGTACTTC.

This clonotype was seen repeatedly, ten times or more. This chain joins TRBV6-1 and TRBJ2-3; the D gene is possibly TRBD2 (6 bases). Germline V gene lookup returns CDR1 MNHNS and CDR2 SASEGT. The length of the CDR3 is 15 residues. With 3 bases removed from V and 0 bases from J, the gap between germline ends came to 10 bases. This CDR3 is CASSDSGASTDTQYF. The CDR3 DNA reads TGTGCCAGCAGTGATAGCGGAGCTAGCACAGATACGCAGTATTTT.

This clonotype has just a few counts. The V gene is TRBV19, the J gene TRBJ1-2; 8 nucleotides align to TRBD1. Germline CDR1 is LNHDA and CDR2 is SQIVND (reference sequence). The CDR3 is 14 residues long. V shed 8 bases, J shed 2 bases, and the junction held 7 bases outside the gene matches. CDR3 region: CASRQGNQNYGYTF. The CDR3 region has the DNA TGTGCCAGTCGACAGGGGAATCAGAACTATGGCTACACCTTC.

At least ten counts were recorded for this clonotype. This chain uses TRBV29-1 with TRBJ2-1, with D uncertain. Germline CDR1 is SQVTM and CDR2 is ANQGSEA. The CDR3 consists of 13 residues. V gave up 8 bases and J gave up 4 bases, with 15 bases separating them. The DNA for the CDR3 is TGCAGCACCGGCTCCGCTGCTTACAATGAGCAGTTCTTC. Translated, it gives CSTGSAAYNEQFF.

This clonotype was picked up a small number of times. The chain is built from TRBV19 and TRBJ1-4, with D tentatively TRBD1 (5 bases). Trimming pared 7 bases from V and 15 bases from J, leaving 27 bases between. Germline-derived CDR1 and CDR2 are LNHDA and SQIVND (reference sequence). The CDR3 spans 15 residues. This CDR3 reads CASKTAGTATDKVFF. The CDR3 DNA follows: TGTGCCAGTAAAACAGCCGGGACCGCCACTGATAAGGTGTTTTTT.

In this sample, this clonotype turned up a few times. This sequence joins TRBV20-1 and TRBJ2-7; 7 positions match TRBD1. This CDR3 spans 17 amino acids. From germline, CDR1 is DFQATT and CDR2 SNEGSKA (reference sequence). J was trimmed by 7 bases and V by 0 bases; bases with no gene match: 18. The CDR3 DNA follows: TGCAGTGCTAGAGATCTATCGACAGGGAACGATGTGGGGGAGCAGTACTTC. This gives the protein CSARDLSTGNDVGEQYF.

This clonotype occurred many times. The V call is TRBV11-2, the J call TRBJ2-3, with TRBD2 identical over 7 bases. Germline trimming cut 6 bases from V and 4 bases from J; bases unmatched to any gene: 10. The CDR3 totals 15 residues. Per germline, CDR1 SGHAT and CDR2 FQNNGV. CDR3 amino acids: CASSYSGKGSDTQYF. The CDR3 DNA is TGTGCCAGCAGTTACAGCGGGAAAGGGTCAGATACGCAGTATTTT. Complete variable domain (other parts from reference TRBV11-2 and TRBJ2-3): EAGVAQSPRYKIIEKRQSVAFWCNPISGHATLYWYQQILGQGPKLLIQFQNNGVVDDSQLPKDRFSAERLKGVDSTLKIQPAKLEDSAVYLCASSYSGKGSDTQYFGPGTRLTVL.

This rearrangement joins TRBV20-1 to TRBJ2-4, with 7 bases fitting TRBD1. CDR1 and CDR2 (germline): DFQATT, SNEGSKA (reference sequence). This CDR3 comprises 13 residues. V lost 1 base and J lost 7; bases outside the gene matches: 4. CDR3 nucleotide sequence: TGCAGTGCTAGAGTGCCGGACAGGAACATTCAGTACTTC. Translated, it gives CSARVPDRNIQYF.

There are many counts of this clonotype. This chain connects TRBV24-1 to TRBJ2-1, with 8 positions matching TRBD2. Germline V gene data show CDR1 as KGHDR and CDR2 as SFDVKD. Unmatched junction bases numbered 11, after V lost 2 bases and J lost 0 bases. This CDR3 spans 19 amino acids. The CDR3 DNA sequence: TGTGCCACCAGTGATTCACTAGCGGCCCCAATGAGCTCCTACAATGAGCAGTTCTTC. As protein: CATSDSLAAPMSSYNEQFF.

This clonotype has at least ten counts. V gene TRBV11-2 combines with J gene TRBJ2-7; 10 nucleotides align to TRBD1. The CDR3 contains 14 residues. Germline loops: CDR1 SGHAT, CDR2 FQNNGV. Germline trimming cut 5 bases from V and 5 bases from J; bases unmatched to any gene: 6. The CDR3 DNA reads TGTGCCAGCAGCCAAGGACAGGGGGGCCACGAGCAGTACTTC. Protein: CASSQGQGGHEQYF.

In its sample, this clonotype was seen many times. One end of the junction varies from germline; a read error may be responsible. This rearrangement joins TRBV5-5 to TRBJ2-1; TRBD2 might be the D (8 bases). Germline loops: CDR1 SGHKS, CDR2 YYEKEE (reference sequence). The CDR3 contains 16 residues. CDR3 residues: CASSHIQGERGNDQFF. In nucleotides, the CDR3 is TGTGCCAGCAGCCACATCCAGGGGGAGCGGGGGAATGACCAGTTCTTC.

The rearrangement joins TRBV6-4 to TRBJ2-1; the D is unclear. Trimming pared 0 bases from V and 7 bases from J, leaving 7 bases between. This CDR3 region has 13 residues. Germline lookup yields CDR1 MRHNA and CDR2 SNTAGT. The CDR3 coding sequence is TGTGCCAGCAGTGACTCGTATGGGAATGAGCAGTTCTTC. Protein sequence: CASSDSYGNEQFF.

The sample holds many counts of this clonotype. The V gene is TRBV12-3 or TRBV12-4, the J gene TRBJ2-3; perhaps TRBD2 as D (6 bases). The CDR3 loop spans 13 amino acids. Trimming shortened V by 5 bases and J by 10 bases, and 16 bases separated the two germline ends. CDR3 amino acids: CASSHRGGWAQYF. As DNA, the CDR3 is TGTGCCAGCAGTCACCGTGGAGGGTGGGCGCAGTATTTT.

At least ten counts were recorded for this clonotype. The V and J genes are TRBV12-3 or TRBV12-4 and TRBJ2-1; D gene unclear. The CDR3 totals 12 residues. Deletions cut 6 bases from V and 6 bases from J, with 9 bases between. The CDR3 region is CASSLLGNEQFF. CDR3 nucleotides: TGTGCCAGCAGCTTACTCGGCAATGAGCAGTTCTTC.